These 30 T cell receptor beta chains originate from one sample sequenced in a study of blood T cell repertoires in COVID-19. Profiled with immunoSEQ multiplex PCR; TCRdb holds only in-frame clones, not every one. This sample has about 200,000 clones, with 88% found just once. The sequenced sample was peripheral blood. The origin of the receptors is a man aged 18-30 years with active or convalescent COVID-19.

CDR3 residues: CAWSVLPMNTEAFF. CDR3 nucleotide sequence: TGTGCCTGGAGTGTACTTCCCATGAACACTGAAGCTTTCTTT. The chain couples TRBV30 to TRBJ1-1; D not resolved. CDR3 length: 14 amino acids. V was trimmed by 0 bases and J by 0 bases, leaving 8 bases between them. Germline assignment: CDR1 GTSNPN and CDR2 SVGIG (reference sequence). Using reference TRBV30 and TRBJ1-1 for the parts outside the CDR3, the full variable domain is SQTIHQWPATLVQPVGSPLSLECTVEGTSNPNLYWYRQAAGRGLQLLFYSVGIGQISSEVPQNLSASRPQDRQFILSSKKLLLSDSGFYLCAWSVLPMNTEAFFGQGTRLTVV.

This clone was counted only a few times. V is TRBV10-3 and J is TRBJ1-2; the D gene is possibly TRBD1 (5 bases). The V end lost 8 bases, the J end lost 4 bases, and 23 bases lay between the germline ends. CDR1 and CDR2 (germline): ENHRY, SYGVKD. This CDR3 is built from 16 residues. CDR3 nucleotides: TGTGCCATCCGCGGGGGAGGGTTGAACCTGGGCTATGGCTACACCTTC. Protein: CAIRGGGLNLGYGYTF.

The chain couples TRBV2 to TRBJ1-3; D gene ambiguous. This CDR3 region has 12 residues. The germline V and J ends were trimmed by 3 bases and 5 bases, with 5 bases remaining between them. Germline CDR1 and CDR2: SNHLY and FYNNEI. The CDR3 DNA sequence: TGTGCCAGCAGTGATAGTAGAAACACCATATATTTT. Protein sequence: CASSDSRNTIYF.

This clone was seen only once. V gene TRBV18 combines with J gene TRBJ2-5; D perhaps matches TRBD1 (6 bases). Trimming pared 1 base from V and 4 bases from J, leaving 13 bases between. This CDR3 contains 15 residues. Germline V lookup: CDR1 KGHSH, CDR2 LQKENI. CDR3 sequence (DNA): TGTGCCAGCTCACCACAGTCAGGGGTGGGAGAGACCCAGTACTTC. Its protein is CASSPQSGVGETQYF. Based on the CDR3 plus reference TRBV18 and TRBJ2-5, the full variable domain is NAGVMQNPRHLVRRRGQEARLRCSPMKGHSHVYWYRQLPEEGLKFMVYLQKENIIDESGMPKERFSAEFPKEGPSILRIQQVVRGDSAAYFCASSPQSGVGETQYFGPGTRLLVL.

The CDR3 here is CASSVGEPGTDTQYF. As DNA, the CDR3 is TGTGCCAGCAGTGTCGGGGAACCGGGCACAGATACGCAGTATTTT. This rearrangement joins TRBV2 to TRBJ2-3, with a possible D match to TRBD2 (5 bases). The V end lost 4 bases, the J end lost 1 base, and 12 bases lay between the germline ends. CDR1 SNHLY and CDR2 FYNNEI come from the germline V gene. The length of the CDR3 is 15 residues.

CDR3 in amino acids: CASSRTGDTGELFF. The CDR3 DNA reads as TGTGCCAGCAGCAGGACAGGCGACACCGGGGAGCTGTTTTTT. This chain links TRBV5-5 with TRBJ2-2, with 7 nucleotides matching TRBD1. V gave up 4 bases and J gave up 3 bases; unmatched junction bases: 3. Germline V CDR1 and CDR2: SGHKS, YYEKEE (reference sequence). CDR3 length: 14 residues.

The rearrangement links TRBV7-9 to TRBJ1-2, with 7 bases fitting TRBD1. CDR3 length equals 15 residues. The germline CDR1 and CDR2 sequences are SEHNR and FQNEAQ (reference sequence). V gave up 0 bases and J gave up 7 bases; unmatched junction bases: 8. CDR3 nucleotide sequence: TGTGCCAGCAGCTTAGCGGACAGGCCTGGGGTTGGCTACACCTTC. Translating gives CASSLADRPGVGYTF. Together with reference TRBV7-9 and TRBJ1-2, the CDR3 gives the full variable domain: DTGVSQNPRHKITKRGQNVTFRCDPISEHNRLYWYRQTLGQGPEFLTYFQNEAQLEKSRLLSDRFSAERPKGSFSTLEIQRTEQGDSAMYLCASSLADRPGVGYTFGSGTRLTVV.

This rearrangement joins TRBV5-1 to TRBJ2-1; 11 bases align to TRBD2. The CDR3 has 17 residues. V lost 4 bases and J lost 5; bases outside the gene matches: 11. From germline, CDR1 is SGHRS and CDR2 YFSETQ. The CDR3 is CASSPDPISGGDNEQFF. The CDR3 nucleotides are TGCGCCAGCAGCCCTGACCCTATTAGCGGGGGGGACAATGAGCAGTTCTTC.

The DNA for the CDR3 is TGTGCCACCCGGTCGACAGCGGGCTTCACAGATACGCAGTATTTT. Its protein product is CATRSTAGFTDTQYF. V is TRBV27 and J is TRBJ2-3; D perhaps matches TRBD2 (6 bases). Germline assignment: CDR1 MNHEY and CDR2 SMNVEV (reference sequence). This CDR3 comprises 15 residues. V lost 10 bases to trimming and J lost 2 bases, with 19 bases between them.

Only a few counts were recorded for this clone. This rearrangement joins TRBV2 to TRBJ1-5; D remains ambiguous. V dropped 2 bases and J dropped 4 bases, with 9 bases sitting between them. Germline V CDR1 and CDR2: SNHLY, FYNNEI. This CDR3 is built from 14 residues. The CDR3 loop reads CASSEQGRNQPQHF. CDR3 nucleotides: TGTGCCAGCAGTGAACAAGGGAGGAATCAGCCCCAGCATTTT.

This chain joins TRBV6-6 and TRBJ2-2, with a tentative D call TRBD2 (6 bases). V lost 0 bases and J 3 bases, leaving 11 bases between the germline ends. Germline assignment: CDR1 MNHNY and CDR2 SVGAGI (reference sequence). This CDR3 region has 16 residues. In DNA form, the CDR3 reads TGTGCCAGCAGTTACTCGGAGGGAGCGGACACCGGGGAGCTGTTTTTT. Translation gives CASSYSEGADTGELFF.

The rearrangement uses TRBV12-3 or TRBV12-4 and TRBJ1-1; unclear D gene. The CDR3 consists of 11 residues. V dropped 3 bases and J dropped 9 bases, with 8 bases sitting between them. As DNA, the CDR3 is TGTGCCAGCAGTTTTGGGCCTCAAGCTTTCTTT. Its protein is CASSFGPQAFF.

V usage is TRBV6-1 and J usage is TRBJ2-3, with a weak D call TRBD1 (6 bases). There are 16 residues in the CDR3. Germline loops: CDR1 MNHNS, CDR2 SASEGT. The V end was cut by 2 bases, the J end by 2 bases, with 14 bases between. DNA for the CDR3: TGTGCCAGCAGTGAACCAACAGGGCGACTCACAGATACGCAGTATTTT. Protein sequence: CASSEPTGRLTDTQYF.

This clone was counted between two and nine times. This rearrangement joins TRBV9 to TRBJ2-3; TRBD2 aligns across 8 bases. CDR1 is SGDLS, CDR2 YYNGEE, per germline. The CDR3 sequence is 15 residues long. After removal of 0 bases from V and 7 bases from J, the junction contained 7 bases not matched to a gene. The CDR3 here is CASSVGSRGGYTQYF. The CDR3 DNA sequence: TGTGCCAGCAGCGTAGGGTCTCGGGGGGGCTATACGCAGTATTTT.

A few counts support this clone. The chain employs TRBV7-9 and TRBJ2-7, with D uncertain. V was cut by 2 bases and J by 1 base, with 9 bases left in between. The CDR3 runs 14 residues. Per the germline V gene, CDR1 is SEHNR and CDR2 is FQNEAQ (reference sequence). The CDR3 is CASSLSSQSYEQYF. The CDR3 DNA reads TGTGCCAGCAGCTTATCTAGTCAGTCCTACGAGCAGTACTTC.

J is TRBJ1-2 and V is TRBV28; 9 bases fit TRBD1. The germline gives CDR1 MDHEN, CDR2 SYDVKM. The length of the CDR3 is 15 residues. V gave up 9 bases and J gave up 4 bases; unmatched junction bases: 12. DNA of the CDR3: TGTGCCAGTAATGGGGGGGGACAGGGAGGCTATGGCTACACCTTC. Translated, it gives CASNGGGQGGYGYTF.

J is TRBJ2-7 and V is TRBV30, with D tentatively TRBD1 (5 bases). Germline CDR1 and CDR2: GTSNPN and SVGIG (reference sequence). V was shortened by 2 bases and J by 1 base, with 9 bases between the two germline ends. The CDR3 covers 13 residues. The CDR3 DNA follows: TGTGCCTGGAGTAAGGGGATATCCTACGAGCAGTACTTC. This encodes CAWSKGISYEQYF.

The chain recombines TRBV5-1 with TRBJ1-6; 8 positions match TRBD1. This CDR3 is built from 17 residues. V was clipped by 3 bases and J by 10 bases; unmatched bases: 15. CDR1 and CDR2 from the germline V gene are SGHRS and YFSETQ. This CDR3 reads CASSSGQGPGLGSPLHF. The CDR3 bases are TGCGCCAGCAGCTCCGGACAGGGCCCGGGCTTAGGATCACCCCTCCACTTT.

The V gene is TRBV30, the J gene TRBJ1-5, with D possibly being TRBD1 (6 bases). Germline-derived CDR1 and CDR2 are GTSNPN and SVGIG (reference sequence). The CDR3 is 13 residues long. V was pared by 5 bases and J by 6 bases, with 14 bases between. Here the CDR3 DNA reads TGTGCCTGGGCAACAGGGCGCGGTCAGCCCCAGCATTTT. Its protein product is CAWATGRGQPQHF. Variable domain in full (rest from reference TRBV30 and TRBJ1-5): SQTIHQWPATLVQPVGSPLSLECTVEGTSNPNLYWYRQAAGRGLQLLFYSVGIGQISSEVPQNLSASRPQDRQFILSSKKLLLSDSGFYLCAWATGRGQPQHFGDGTRLSIL.

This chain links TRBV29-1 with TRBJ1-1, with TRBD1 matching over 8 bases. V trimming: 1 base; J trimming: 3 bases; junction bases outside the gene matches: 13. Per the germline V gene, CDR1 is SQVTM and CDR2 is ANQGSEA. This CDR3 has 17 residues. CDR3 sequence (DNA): TGCAGCGTTGAAGCTGGGGACAGGTTTGATCTCGACACTGAAGCTTTCTTT. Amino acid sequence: CSVEAGDRFDLDTEAFF.

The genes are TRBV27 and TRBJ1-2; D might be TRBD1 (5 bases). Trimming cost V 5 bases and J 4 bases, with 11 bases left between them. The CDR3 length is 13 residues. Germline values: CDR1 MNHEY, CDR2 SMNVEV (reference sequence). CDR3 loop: CASSPGFLYGYTF. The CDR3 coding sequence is TGTGCCAGCAGTCCAGGGTTTCTCTATGGCTACACCTTC.

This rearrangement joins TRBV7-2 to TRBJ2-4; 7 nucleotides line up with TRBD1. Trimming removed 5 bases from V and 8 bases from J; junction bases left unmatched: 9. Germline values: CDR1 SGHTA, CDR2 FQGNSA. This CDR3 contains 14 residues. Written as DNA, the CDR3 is TGTGCCAGCAGCGTGCCGGACAGGCGGGACATTCAGTACTTC. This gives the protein CASSVPDRRDIQYF. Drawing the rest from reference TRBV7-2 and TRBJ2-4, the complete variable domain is GAGVSQSPSNKVTEKGKDVELRCDPISGHTALYWYRQSLGQGLEFLIYFQGNSAPDKSGLPSDRFSAERTGGSVSTLTIQRTQQEDSAVYLCASSVPDRRDIQYFGAGTRLSVL.

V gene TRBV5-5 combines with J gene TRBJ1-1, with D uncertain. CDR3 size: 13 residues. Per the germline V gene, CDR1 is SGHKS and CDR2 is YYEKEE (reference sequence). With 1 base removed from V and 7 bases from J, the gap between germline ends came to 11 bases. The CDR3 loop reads CASSLTELGEAFF. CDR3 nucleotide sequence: TGTGCCAGCAGCTTGACAGAACTCGGTGAAGCTTTCTTT.

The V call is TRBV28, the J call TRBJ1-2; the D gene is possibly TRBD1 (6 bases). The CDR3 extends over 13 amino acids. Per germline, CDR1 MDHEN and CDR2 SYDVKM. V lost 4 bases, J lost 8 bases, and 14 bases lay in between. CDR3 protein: CASSSGQPQGYTF. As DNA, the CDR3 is TGTGCCAGCAGTTCCGGACAGCCTCAAGGCTACACCTTC.

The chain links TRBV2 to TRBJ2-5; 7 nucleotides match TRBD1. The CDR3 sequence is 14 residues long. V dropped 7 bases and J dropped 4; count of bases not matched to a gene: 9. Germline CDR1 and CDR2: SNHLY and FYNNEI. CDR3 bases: TGTGCCAGCACATCACAGGGGCGAGGAGAGACCCAGTACTTC. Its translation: CASTSQGRGETQYF.

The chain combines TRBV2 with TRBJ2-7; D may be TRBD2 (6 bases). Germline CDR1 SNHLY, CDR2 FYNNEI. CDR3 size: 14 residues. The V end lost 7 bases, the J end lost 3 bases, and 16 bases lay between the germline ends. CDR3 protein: CASTHRGSLYEQYF. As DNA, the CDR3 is TGTGCCAGCACTCACCGGGGGTCGCTCTACGAGCAGTACTTC.

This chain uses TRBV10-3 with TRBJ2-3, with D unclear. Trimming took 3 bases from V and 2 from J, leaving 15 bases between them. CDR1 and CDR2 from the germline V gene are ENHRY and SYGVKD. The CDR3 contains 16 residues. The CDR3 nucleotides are TGTGCCATCAGTGAAGCTGGCCGAGGCCTCACAGATACGCAGTATTTT. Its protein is CAISEAGRGLTDTQYF.

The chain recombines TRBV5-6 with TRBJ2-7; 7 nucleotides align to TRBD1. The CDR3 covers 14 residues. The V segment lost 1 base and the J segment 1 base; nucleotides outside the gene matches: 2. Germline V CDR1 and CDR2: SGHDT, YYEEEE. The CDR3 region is CASSLTDRSYEQYF. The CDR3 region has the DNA TGTGCCAGCAGCTTGACGGACAGGTCCTACGAGCAGTACTTC.

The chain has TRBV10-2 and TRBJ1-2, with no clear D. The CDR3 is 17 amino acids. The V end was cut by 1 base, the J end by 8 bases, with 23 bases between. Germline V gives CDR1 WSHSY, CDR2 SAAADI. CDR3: CASSELGRPDVSGGYTF. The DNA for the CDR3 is TGCGCCAGCAGTGAGTTGGGCAGGCCCGACGTAAGCGGAGGCTACACCTTC.

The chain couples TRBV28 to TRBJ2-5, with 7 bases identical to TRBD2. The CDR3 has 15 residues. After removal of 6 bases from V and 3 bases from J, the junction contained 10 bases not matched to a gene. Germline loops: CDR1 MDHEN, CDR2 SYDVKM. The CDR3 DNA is TGTGCCAGCAGCCGCGACGCGGCGGGAGAAGAGACCCAGTACTTC. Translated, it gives CASSRDAAGEETQYF.